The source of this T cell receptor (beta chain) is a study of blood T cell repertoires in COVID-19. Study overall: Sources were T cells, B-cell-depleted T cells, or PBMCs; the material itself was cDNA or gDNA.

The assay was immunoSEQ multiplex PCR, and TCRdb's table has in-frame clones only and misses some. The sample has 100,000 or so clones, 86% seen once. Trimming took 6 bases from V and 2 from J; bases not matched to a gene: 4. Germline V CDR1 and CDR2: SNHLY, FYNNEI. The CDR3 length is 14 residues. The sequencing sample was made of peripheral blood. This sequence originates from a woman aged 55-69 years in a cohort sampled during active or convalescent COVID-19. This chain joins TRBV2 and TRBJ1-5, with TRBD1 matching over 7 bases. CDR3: CASRWQGGNQPQHF. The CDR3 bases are TGTGCCAGCAGGTGGCAGGGGGGCAATCAGCCCCAGCATTTT.